This T cell receptor (beta chain) was profiled in a study of glioma-infiltrating T cells. Study results and limitations: Non-neoplastic patients had below-expected tissue-blood divergence, while all gliomas exceeded expectation. Only very few CDR3 sequences appeared in both tissue and blood.

TCR alpha and beta CDR3 regions were amplified from RNA using iRepertoire nested multiplex PCR. One-step reverse transcription and amplification started from approximately 100-400 ng of tissue mRNA or PBMC total RNA. MiXCR was run by TCRdb on the multiplex PCR reads, yielding one entry per CDR3 protein. This table holds about 140,000 distinct CDR3 sequences, roughly 43% found once. The CDR3 loop spans 13 amino acids. Germline CDR1 SSHAT, CDR2 FNYEAQ (reference sequence). On this clonotype itself: The antigen remains undetermined. The junction and the germline gene differ at one end; a read error may be behind it.

Sequenced input: glioma tissue, nonneoplastic brain tissue, or PBMCs (not recorded which). The sequence was obtained from a human donor with low-grade glioma or glioblastoma, undergoing nonglioma brain surgery, or in good health (not recorded which). The chain carries TRBV7-7 and TRBJ2-3, with TRBD1 matching over 8 bases. The CDR3 sequence: CASSKDRADTQYF. CDR3 nucleotides: TGTGCTAGCAGCAAGGACAGGGCAGATACGCAGTATTTT.